The rows below give T cell receptor beta chains drawn from one sample of a study of blood T cells in healthy people across ages. MiXCR, run by TCRdb on the 5' RACE reads, gives a single entry per CDR3 protein. The repertoire holds about a million distinct CDR3 sequences, roughly 47% seen once, with about a fifth in the top ten. The sequencing sample was made of blood. All receptors come from an older woman in good health. CDR3s include the opening cysteine and the closing phenylalanine or tryptophan. The D gene is left open where the match is weak. Rows may omit the clone size; those that give it use once, few, many or a size class.

D	V	size	J	DNA	CDR3
-	TRBV20-1	-	TRBJ2-1	TGCAGTGCTAGAGATTTGAGGGTGGGGGGTGAGCAGTTCTTC	CSARDLRVGGEQFF
-	TRBV27	-	TRBJ2-3	TGTGCCAGCAGTTCTATGGAGGTGTGGGCAGATACGCAGTATTTT	CASSSMEVWADTQYF
TRBD2	TRBV12-3/TRBV12-4	-	TRBJ2-3	TGTGCCAGCAGTTGGGGGGGAAGCACAGATACGCAGTATTTT	CASSWGGSTDTQYF
-	TRBV10-3	-	TRBJ2-7	TGTGCCATCAGGGGGGGGGCTAGCCCCACCTACGAGCAGTACTTC	CAIRGGASPTYEQYF
-	TRBV18	-	TRBJ2-7	TGTGCCAGCCCTTCCTCCTACGAGCAGTACTTC	CASPSSYEQYF
TRBD1	TRBV10-2	-	TRBJ1-6	TGCGCCTCAGGGGGCGCCCGGTCACCCCCCCACTTT	CASGGARSPPHF
TRBD1	TRBV11-2	many	TRBJ1-6	TGTGCCAGCAGCTTCGGGAGTGGCGGGACAGAAAATTCACCCCTCCACTTT	CASSFGSGGTENSPLHF
-	TRBV20-1	-	TRBJ2-4	TGCAGTGCCCCAAGGCGACAGGGAGGGGACATTCAGTACTTC	CSAPRRQGGDIQYF
-	TRBV6-5	-	TRBJ1-1	TGTGCCAGCAGTTATCACGACGGAGGGGAGATGGCTTTCTTT	CASSYHDGGEMAFF
-	TRBV29-1	-	TRBJ2-3	TGCAGCGTTGAAGGGGACCAGCCCCCAGATACGCAGTATTTT	CSVEGDQPPDTQYF
-	TRBV3-1	-	TRBJ1-2	TGTGCCAGCAGATCAGGGTATGGCTACACCTTC	CASRSGYGYTF
-	TRBV15	-	TRBJ2-1	TGTGCCACCAGCAGAGACAAGTCGACTAGTTGGAATGAGCAGTTCTTC	CATSRDKSTSWNEQFF
-	TRBV20-1	few	TRBJ1-2	TGCAGTGCTAGACCCCCAGGGAGGTTTCGCTATGGCTACACCTTC	CSARPPGRFRYGYTF
TRBD1	TRBV7-8	-	TRBJ2-5	TGTGCCAGCAGCTTAGAATCCTCTCCGAGACAGGGGGAAGAGACCCAGTACTTC	CASSLESSPRQGEETQYF
-	TRBV20-1	few	TRBJ2-7	TGCAGTGCTAAAGCTCCTCCCTACGAGCAGTACTTC	CSAKAPPYEQYF